These 16 T cell receptor beta chains originate from one sample sequenced in a study of OX40 agonist ivuxolimab in advanced cancers. Measured with immunoSEQ multiplex PCR; TCRdb has only the in-frame clones, and not every one. The sample has about 71,000 clones, roughly nine tenths seen once; the top ten hold 13% to 15%. The specimen was CD4+ or CD8+ T cells sorted from blood, collected in a trial of the OX40 agonist ivuxolimab. Every receptor here comes from an adult with an advanced solid tumor such as melanoma, head and neck, liver or kidney cancer.

The chain employs TRBV27 and TRBJ2-5; 9 nucleotides line up with TRBD2. Gene TRBJ2-7 matches the end of the DNA better, so the J call may be wrong. The germline V gene encodes CDR1 MNHEY and CDR2 SMNVEV (reference sequence). The CDR3 is 13 residues long. CDR3 sequence reads: CASSLIAGDEQYF. CDR3 coding DNA: TGTGCCAGCAGTTTAATAGCGGGAGACGAGCAGTACTTC.

A single count supports this clone. In nucleotides, the CDR3 is TGTGCCAGCAGTCCGGACGCGTACAATGAGCAGTTCTTC. It translates to CASSPDAYNEQFF. V gene TRBV25-1 combines with J gene TRBJ2-1; D is undetermined. Germline V gene sequence: CDR1 MGHDK, CDR2 SYGVNS. The ends were cut back, 5 bases at V and 4 bases at J, with 9 bases in the middle. The CDR3 is made up of 13 amino acids.

The chain combines TRBV4-3 with TRBJ2-7; 9 bases are shared with TRBD1. The germline gives CDR1 LGHNA, CDR2 YSLEER. The V segment lost 0 bases and the J segment 6 bases; nucleotides outside the gene matches: 12. The CDR3 length is 17 residues. CDR3 sequence reads: CASSQEEATGGYREQYF. In DNA form, the CDR3 reads TGCGCCAGCAGCCAAGAGGAAGCAACAGGGGGCTATCGCGAGCAGTACTTC.

CDR3 in DNA: TGTGCCAGCAGCACAGCAGAAGAGCAGTTCTTC. Translating it yields CASSTAEEQFF. J is TRBJ2-1 and V is TRBV7-9; no clear D. The germline V gene has CDR1 SEHNR and CDR2 FQNEAQ (reference sequence). Trimming shortened V by 5 bases and J by 10 bases, and 9 bases separated the two germline ends. The CDR3 runs 11 residues.

This chain joins TRBV6-6 and TRBJ1-1; D not resolved. V was pared by 4 bases and J by 14 bases, with 17 bases between. This CDR3 comprises 12 residues. Germline-derived CDR1 and CDR2 are MNHNY and SVGAGI (reference sequence). CDR3: CASSFYGDELFF. CDR3 coding DNA: TGTGCCAGCAGTTTCTACGGTGACGAACTCTTCTTT.

The V call is TRBV7-9, the J call TRBJ2-5, with 10 bases lining up with TRBD1. The CDR3 spans 14 residues. With V trimmed by 6 bases and J by 4 bases, 5 bases remained unmatched. Germline-derived CDR1 and CDR2 are SEHNR and FQNEAQ (reference sequence). CDR3 in amino acids: CASSFGQGGETQYF. As DNA, the CDR3 is TGTGCCAGCAGTTTCGGACAGGGGGGAGAGACCCAGTACTTC.

V gene TRBV15 combines with J gene TRBJ2-2, with 9 bases aligning to TRBD2. This CDR3 contains 15 residues. The V gene's germline CDR1 is LNHNV and CDR2 YYDKDF (reference sequence). The J segment lost 7 bases and the V segment lost 5 bases, leaving 8 bases of the junction unmatched. CDR3 nucleotide sequence: TGTGCCACCAGCCAAAAGCGGGAGGTTGGCGGGGAGCTGTTTTTT. Its protein is CATSQKREVGGELFF.

The chain joins TRBV7-9 to TRBJ1-2; D perhaps matches TRBD1 (6 bases). The CDR3 is 14 amino acids. Germline V lookup: CDR1 SEHNR, CDR2 FQNEAQ (reference sequence). V was cut by 4 bases and J by 8 bases, with 17 bases left in between. CDR3 nucleotide sequence: TGTGCCAGCAGCTCCTGGGCAGGGGAGGACGGCTACACCTTC. Translated, it gives CASSSWAGEDGYTF.

The chain employs TRBV5-5 and TRBJ2-3; either TRBD1 or TRBD2 may supply D (5 bases each). From germline, CDR1 is SGHKS and CDR2 YYEKEE (reference sequence). This CDR3 contains 12 residues. Trimming removed 1 base from V and 8 bases from J, with 8 bases in between. CDR3: CASSLQGATQYF. The DNA of the CDR3 is TGTGCCAGCAGCTTGCAGGGAGCTACGCAGTATTTT.

The V call is TRBV4-3, the J call TRBJ2-7, with TRBD1 matching 10 bases. The CDR3 length is 16 residues. Germline lookup yields CDR1 LGHNA and CDR2 YSLEER. V was clipped by 3 bases and J by 9 bases; unmatched bases: 14. Written as DNA, the CDR3 is TGCGCCAGCAGCCAGGACGGGACAGGGGAGGACCTCGGGCAGTACTTC. The encoded protein is CASSQDGTGEDLGQYF.

The gene calls are TRBV28 and TRBJ2-1; TRBD2 matches 8 bases. The germline V gene encodes CDR1 MDHEN and CDR2 SYDVKM. V was clipped by 5 bases and J by 8 bases; unmatched bases: 11. The CDR3 is 15 residues long. CDR3 DNA: TGTGCCAGCAGTCCCGGGAGGAGCGGGAGCGATGAGCAGTTCTTC. Translating gives CASSPGRSGSDEQFF.

This clone was seen just once. The chain combines TRBV6-5 with TRBJ2-1; possible D gene TRBD2, 6 bases. V was shortened by 2 bases and J by 9 bases, with 14 bases between the two germline ends. CDR1 is MNHEY and CDR2 is SVGAGI in the germline V gene. The CDR3 covers 14 residues. The CDR3 DNA is TGTGCCAGCAGTTACAGGTACCGGAGGGGTGAGCAGTTCTTC. Protein product: CASSYRYRRGEQFF.

The chain joins TRBV28 to TRBJ1-2, with D uncertain. The CDR3 runs 15 residues. From germline, CDR1 is MDHEN and CDR2 SYDVKM. Trimming cost V 1 base and J 6 bases, with 15 bases left between them. This CDR3 is CASSLYPRSGNGYTF. CDR3 DNA sequence: TGTGCCAGCAGTTTATACCCCCGGTCAGGTAATGGCTACACCTTC.

V usage is TRBV10-2 and J usage is TRBJ2-1, with D perhaps matching TRBD2 (6 bases). The germline gives CDR1 WSHSY, CDR2 SAAADI. CDR3 length: 16 residues. The V end lost 4 bases, the J end lost 3 bases, and 16 bases lay between the germline ends. CDR3 nucleotide sequence: TGCGCCAGCAGTGTGACATTAGCGGAGATCTACAATGAGCAGTTCTTC. This translates into CASSVTLAEIYNEQFF.

This chain links TRBV28 with TRBJ2-1, with D tentatively TRBD2 (7 bases). There are 15 residues in the CDR3. Germline lookup yields CDR1 MDHEN and CDR2 SYDVKM. The ends were cut back, 10 bases at V and 9 bases at J, with 25 bases in the middle. The CDR3, as DNA: TGTGCCATCCTCAGAGAGGGGGAGGGCCGCCGTGAGCAGTTCTTC. Protein product: CAILREGEGRREQFF.

The J gene is TRBJ2-7, the V gene TRBV11-3; 8 positions match TRBD2. CDR1 SGHNT and CDR2 YENEEA come from the germline V gene. This CDR3 is 15 amino acids long. Unmatched junction bases numbered 5, after V lost 1 base and J lost 3 bases. CDR3 nucleotides: TGTGCCAGCAGCTTAGGAGCGGGAGCCTTCTACGAGCAGTACTTC. The encoded protein is CASSLGAGAFYEQYF.